The 28 T cell receptor beta chains reported below all come from one sample, sequenced in a study of control samples from healthy donors and cancer patients. Sequencing used immunoSEQ multiplex PCR; TCRdb keeps in-frame clones, though not all of them. This table has some 410,000 clones, 80% to 95% appearing once. The sample consisted of PBMCs. These receptors all stem from a middle-aged man with head and neck cancer.

The rearrangement links TRBV7-9 to TRBJ2-1; D not resolved. Looked up from germline, CDR1 is SEHNR and CDR2 is FQNEAQ (reference sequence). The CDR3 spans 12 residues. V dropped 5 bases and J dropped 5 bases, with 7 bases sitting between them. CDR3 in amino acids: CASSPLNNEQFF. The CDR3 DNA is TGTGCCAGCAGCCCCCTAAACAATGAGCAGTTCTTC.

The rearrangement links TRBV7-2 to TRBJ2-7; 12 bases are shared with TRBD2. This CDR3 comprises 15 residues. Per the germline V gene, CDR1 is SGHTA and CDR2 is FQGNSA. V gave up 3 bases and J gave up 2 bases; unmatched junction bases: 2. CDR3 sequence: CASSLTSGGPYEQYF. Written as DNA, the CDR3 is TGTGCCAGCAGCTTGACTAGCGGGGGACCCTACGAGCAGTACTTC.

This clone was observed a single time. V is TRBV19 and J is TRBJ1-5; maybe TRBD1 (6 bases). V lost 6 bases to trimming and J lost 4 bases, with 16 bases between them. The CDR3 runs to 15 residues. Germline CDR1 is LNHDA and CDR2 is SQIVND (reference sequence). CDR3 sequence: CASSRGGYTNQPQHF. DNA of the CDR3: TGTGCCAGTAGCCGAGGGGGTTATACGAATCAGCCCCAGCATTTT.

CDR3 in amino acids: CASSAQFADTQYF. CDR3 nucleotide sequence: TGTGCCAGCAGCGCCCAGTTCGCAGATACGCAGTATTTT. This chain connects TRBV7-3 to TRBJ2-3; no reliable D call. CDR1 is SGHTA and CDR2 is FQGTGA in the germline V gene. The V end was cut by 5 bases, the J end by 4 bases, with 10 bases between. The CDR3 covers 13 residues.

This chain links TRBV12-3 or TRBV12-4 with TRBJ2-5; tentatively, D is TRBD1 (6 bases). The germline V and J ends were trimmed by 11 bases and 6 bases, with 19 bases remaining between them. CDR3 length: 13 amino acids. This CDR3 reads CASRTAGVQTQYF. CDR3 nucleotide sequence: TGTGCCTCCCGGACAGCCGGGGTCCAGACCCAGTACTTC.

This sequence joins TRBV10-1 and TRBJ1-3; D is ambiguous. V gave up 3 bases and J gave up 2 bases, with 8 bases separating them. CDR1 is WNHNN and CDR2 is SYGVQD in the germline V gene (reference sequence). CDR3 length equals 14 residues. The DNA of the CDR3 is TGCGCCAGCAGTGAAGGGCTGCCTGGAAACACCATATATTTT. It is translated as CASSEGLPGNTIYF.

V is TRBV27 and J is TRBJ2-1; TRBD1 matches 11 bases. The ends lost 3 bases at V and 7 bases at J; junction bases unmatched: 5. The CDR3 covers 15 residues. Germline V lookup: CDR1 MNHEY, CDR2 SMNVEV (reference sequence). The CDR3 DNA follows: TGTGCCAGCAGTTTCCCGGGACAGGGGGTAAATGAGCAGTTCTTC. Protein product: CASSFPGQGVNEQFF.

The chain joins TRBV5-4 to TRBJ2-5; tentative D call: TRBD2 (6 bases). Germline CDR1 reads SGHNT; CDR2 reads YYREEE (reference sequence). The germline V and J ends were trimmed by 2 bases and 5 bases, with 19 bases remaining between them. The CDR3 totals 16 residues. CDR3 residues: CASSFINLGGAETQYF. In nucleotides, the CDR3 is TGTGCCAGCAGCTTCATCAACTTGGGGGGAGCCGAGACCCAGTACTTC. The variable domain in full, with the rest retrieved from reference TRBV5-4 and TRBJ2-5, is ETGVTQSPTHLIKTRGQQVTLRCSSQSGHNTVSWYQQALGQGPQFIFQYYREEENGRGNFPPRFSGLQFPNYSSELNVNALELDDSALYLCASSFINLGGAETQYFGPGTRLLVL.

The chain recombines TRBV27 with TRBJ1-1; 8 positions match TRBD1. The germline gives CDR1 MNHEY, CDR2 SMNVEV (reference sequence). The CDR3 is made up of 14 amino acids. V trimming: 6 bases; J trimming: 10 bases; junction bases outside the gene matches: 13. The CDR3 DNA is TGTGCCAGCAGCAACAACGACAGGGGAATAGGAGCTTTCTTT. The encoded protein is CASSNNDRGIGAFF.

V and J are TRBV6-2 or TRBV6-3 and TRBJ1-2; no firm D call. The germline CDR1 and CDR2 sequences are MNHEY and SVGEGT. V was shortened by 4 bases and J by 0 bases, with 12 bases between the two germline ends. The length of the CDR3 is 15 residues. CDR3 in amino acids: CASSSPRTSNYGYTF. CDR3 DNA: TGTGCCAGCAGTTCCCCTCGGACCTCTAACTATGGCTACACCTTC.

The V call is TRBV15, the J call TRBJ2-7; tentatively, D is TRBD2 (5 bases). This CDR3 spans 12 amino acids. Germline V gene sequence: CDR1 LNHNV, CDR2 YYDKDF (reference sequence). V was cut by 9 bases and J by 6 bases, with 15 bases left in between. The CDR3 DNA is TGTGCCACAGCGAGGGTTGGTGGCGAGCAGTACTTC. Amino acids: CATARVGGEQYF.

This chain joins TRBV10-2 and TRBJ2-1; D gene uncertain. Germline V CDR1 and CDR2: WSHSY, SAAADI. This CDR3 is 11 amino acids long. V shed 3 bases and J shed 10 bases, with 7 bases lying between them. The CDR3 here is CASSDTLEQFF. The CDR3 nucleotides are TGCGCCAGCAGTGATACGCTGGAGCAGTTCTTC.

The chain has TRBV29-1 and TRBJ2-2; D not certain. CDR1 and CDR2 (germline): SQVTM, ANQGSEA. The CDR3 has 13 residues. V shed 7 bases and J shed 0 bases, with 9 bases lying between them. CDR3 in DNA: TGCAGCGGCGGATCTCCGAACACCGGGGAGCTGTTTTTT. It codes for CSGGSPNTGELFF.

The rearrangement uses TRBV6-5 and TRBJ1-1; TRBD1 matches 7 bases. Germline CDR1 and CDR2: MNHEY and SVGAGI. Unmatched junction bases numbered 7, after V lost 4 bases and J lost 5 bases. The length of the CDR3 is 14 residues. The chain's CDR3 is CASSSDREGTEAFF. CDR3 DNA sequence: TGTGCCAGCAGTTCAGACAGGGAAGGTACTGAAGCTTTCTTT.

The V call is TRBV7-2, the J call TRBJ1-1, with D perhaps TRBD1 (5 bases). Germline CDR1 SGHTA, CDR2 FQGNSA. The CDR3 has 15 residues. Trimming shortened V by 1 base and J by 1 base, and 10 bases separated the two germline ends. This CDR3 reads CASSLDGAGNTEAFF. The DNA of the CDR3 is TGTGCCAGCAGCTTAGACGGGGCGGGGAACACTGAAGCTTTCTTT. Supplemented by reference TRBV7-2 and TRBJ1-1, the full variable domain reads GAGVSQSPSNKVTEKGKDVELRCDPISGHTALYWYRQSLGQGLEFLIYFQGNSAPDKSGLPSDRFSAERTGGSVSTLTIQRTQQEDSAVYLCASSLDGAGNTEAFFGQGTRLTVV.

This chain uses TRBV5-4 with TRBJ2-7; no firm D call. Germline lookup yields CDR1 SGHNT and CDR2 YYREEE (reference sequence). The CDR3 totals 15 residues. The V gene lost 0 bases and the J gene lost 5 bases, with 15 bases spanning the gap. This chain's CDR3 is CASSLVGKGSHEQYF. CDR3 coding DNA: TGTGCCAGCAGCTTGGTGGGGAAGGGTAGCCACGAGCAGTACTTC.

The rearrangement uses TRBV30 and TRBJ1-5; 7 bases map to TRBD1. Trimming cost V 3 bases and J 6 bases; bases outside gene matches: 5. The CDR3 spans 13 residues. CDR1 and CDR2 from the germline V gene are GTSNPN and SVGIG (reference sequence). CDR3 region: CAWSIQGTQPQHF. CDR3 nucleotide sequence: TGTGCCTGGAGCATACAGGGGACTCAGCCCCAGCATTTT.

This clone was recorded once. The V and J genes are TRBV4-1 and TRBJ2-7, with 7 bases fitting TRBD2. CDR1 is MGHRA, CDR2 YSYEKL, per germline. With V trimmed by 1 base and J by 3 bases, 9 bases remained unmatched. The CDR3 is 16 residues long. The CDR3 is CASSQGWPSGGYEQYF. The CDR3 nucleotides read TGCGCCAGCAGCCAAGGGTGGCCTAGCGGCGGCTACGAGCAGTACTTC.

This clone was recorded a few times. The J gene is TRBJ1-5, the V gene TRBV28, with D perhaps matching TRBD1 (5 bases). CDR1 is MDHEN and CDR2 is SYDVKM in the germline V gene. V lost 3 bases and J lost 7, with 16 bases in between. The length of the CDR3 is 15 residues. The CDR3: CASSFSGGDHQPQHF. CDR3 DNA sequence: TGTGCCAGCAGTTTTTCCGGCGGGGACCACCAGCCCCAGCATTTT.

The chain recombines TRBV25-1 with TRBJ2-7; D remains unclear. The ends were cut back, 1 base at V and 6 bases at J, with 7 bases in the middle. Germline V gene sequence: CDR1 MGHDK, CDR2 SYGVNS. The CDR3 has 12 amino acids. In DNA, the CDR3 is TGTGCCAGCAGTGAATCCCGGGCCGAGCAGTACTTC. This codes for CASSESRAEQYF.

The chain uses TRBV7-3 and TRBJ2-7; 9 nucleotides match TRBD2. The CDR3 covers 14 residues. In germline, CDR1 is SGHTA, CDR2 FQGTGA. The V and J ends lost 1 base and 7 bases, in that order; junction bases with no gene match: 5. The CDR3, as DNA: TGTGCCAGCAGCTTAAGTCCTAGCGGGGATGAGCAGTACTTC. Translating it yields CASSLSPSGDEQYF.

The chain combines TRBV7-2 with TRBJ2-4; D is unclear. From germline, CDR1 is SGHTA and CDR2 FQGNSA. Trimming took 4 bases from V and 2 from J, leaving 9 bases between them. CDR3 length: 14 residues. The CDR3 DNA is TGTGCCAGCAGCTCATGGGCGCCCAAAAACATTCAGTACTTC. As protein: CASSSWAPKNIQYF.

The gene calls are TRBV29-1 and TRBJ2-3; the D gene could be TRBD1 or TRBD2 (5 bases each). Germline lookup yields CDR1 SQVTM and CDR2 ANQGSEA. The CDR3 totals 13 residues. V was shortened by 4 bases and J by 1 base, with 9 bases between the two germline ends. Here the CDR3 reads CSVGKGRTDTQYF. For the CDR3, the DNA is TGCAGCGTTGGAAAGGGACGCACAGATACGCAGTATTTT.

The chain couples TRBV6-5 to TRBJ1-5, with TRBD1 as a possible D gene (5 bases). V was cut by 6 bases and J by 3 bases, with 15 bases left in between. Germline V gene lookup returns CDR1 MNHEY and CDR2 SVGAGI. This CDR3 contains 15 residues. The CDR3 protein is CASRFGGPDNQPQHF. The CDR3 coding sequence is TGTGCCAGCAGGTTCGGGGGTCCCGACAATCAGCCCCAGCATTTT.

The V and J genes are TRBV30 and TRBJ2-2; D is possibly TRBD2 (5 bases). Trimming stripped 4 bases from V and 4 bases from J, with 10 bases between. The CDR3 consists of 13 residues. Looked up from germline, CDR1 is GTSNPN and CDR2 is SVGIG (reference sequence). In nucleotides, the CDR3 is TGTGCCTGGACGGAGGTGGGCACCGGGGAGCTGTTTTTT. This gives the protein CAWTEVGTGELFF.

The chain combines TRBV29-1 with TRBJ2-1, with D tentatively TRBD1 or TRBD2 (6 bases each). The V end lost 0 bases, the J end lost 9 bases, and 18 bases lay between the germline ends. CDR3 length equals 15 residues. Germline assignment: CDR1 SQVTM and CDR2 ANQGSEA. CDR3 sequence (DNA): TGCAGCGTTGAAGATCTTAGGGGTCCGGGGGCTGAGCAGTTCTTC. It specifies CSVEDLRGPGAEQFF.

J is TRBJ1-4 and V is TRBV3-1 (or the pseudogene TRBV3-2), with D perhaps matching TRBD1 (6 bases). The CDR3 consists of 18 residues. Germline V gene data show CDR1 as LGHDT and CDR2 as YNNKEL (reference sequence). V lost 0 bases, J lost 5 bases, and 19 bases lay in between. The CDR3 reads CASSQEVGAIPQNEKLFF. The CDR3 bases are TGTGCCAGCAGCCAAGAGGTGGGGGCCATTCCACAAAATGAAAAACTGTTTTTT.

This chain joins TRBV19 and TRBJ1-2; D perhaps matches TRBD1 (5 bases). This CDR3 has 14 residues. V was clipped by 3 bases and J by 4 bases, with 12 bases between them. Germline V gene sequence: CDR1 LNHDA, CDR2 SQIVND (reference sequence). The chain's CDR3 is CASSILQGPYGYTF. The CDR3 coding sequence is TGTGCCAGTAGTATTTTGCAGGGACCCTATGGCTACACCTTC.